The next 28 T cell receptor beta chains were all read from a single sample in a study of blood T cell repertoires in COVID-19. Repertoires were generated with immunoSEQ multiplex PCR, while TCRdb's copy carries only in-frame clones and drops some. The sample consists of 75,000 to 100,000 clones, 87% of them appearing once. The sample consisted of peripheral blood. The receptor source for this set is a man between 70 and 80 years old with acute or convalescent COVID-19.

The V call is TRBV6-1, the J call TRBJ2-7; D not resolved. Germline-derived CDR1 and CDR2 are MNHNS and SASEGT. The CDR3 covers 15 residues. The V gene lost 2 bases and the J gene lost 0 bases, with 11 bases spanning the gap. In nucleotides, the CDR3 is TGTGCCAGCAGTGAATACGTGAAGAGCTCCTACGAGCAGTACGTC. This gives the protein CASSEYVKSSYEQYV.

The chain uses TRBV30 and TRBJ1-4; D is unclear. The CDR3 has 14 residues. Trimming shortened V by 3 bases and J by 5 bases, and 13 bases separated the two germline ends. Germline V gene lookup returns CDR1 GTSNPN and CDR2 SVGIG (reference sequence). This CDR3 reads CAWRGPGSNEKLFF. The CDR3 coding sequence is TGTGCCTGGAGAGGGCCGGGATCCAATGAAAAACTGTTTTTT.

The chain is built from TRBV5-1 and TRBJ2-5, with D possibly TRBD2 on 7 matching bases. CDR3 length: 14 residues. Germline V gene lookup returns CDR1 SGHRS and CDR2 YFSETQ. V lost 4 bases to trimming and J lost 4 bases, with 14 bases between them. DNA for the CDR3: TGCGCCAGCAGCGTCGGACTAGGGGGAGAGACCCAGTACTTC. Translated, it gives CASSVGLGGETQYF.

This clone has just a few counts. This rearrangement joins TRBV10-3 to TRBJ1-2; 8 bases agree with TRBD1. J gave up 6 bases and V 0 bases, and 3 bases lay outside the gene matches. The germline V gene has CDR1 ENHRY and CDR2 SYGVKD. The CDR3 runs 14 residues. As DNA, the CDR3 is TGTGCCATCAGTGAGTCCCAGGGGGCAGATGGCTACACCTTC. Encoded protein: CAISESQGADGYTF.

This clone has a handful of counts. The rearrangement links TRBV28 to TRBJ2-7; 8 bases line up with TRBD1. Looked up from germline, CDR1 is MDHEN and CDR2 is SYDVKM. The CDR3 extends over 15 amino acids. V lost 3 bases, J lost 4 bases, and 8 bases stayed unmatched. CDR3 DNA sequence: TGTGCCAGCAGTTTCGACAGGGGTGGTTCGTACGAGCAGTACTTC. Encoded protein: CASSFDRGGSYEQYF.

DNA of the CDR3: TGTGCCAGCAGCCAAGATCTCTTCTCTGGGGCCAACGTCCTGACTTTC. Protein: CASSQDLFSGANVLTF. This chain joins TRBV4-2 and TRBJ2-6; D not certain. The V gene lost 0 bases and the J gene lost 0 bases, with 6 bases spanning the gap. The V gene's germline CDR1 is LGHNA and CDR2 YNFKEQ. This CDR3 has 16 residues.

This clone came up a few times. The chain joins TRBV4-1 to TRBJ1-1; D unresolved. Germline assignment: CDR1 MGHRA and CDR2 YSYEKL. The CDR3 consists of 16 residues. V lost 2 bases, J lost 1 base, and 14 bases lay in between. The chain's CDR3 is CASSQSPGLSNTEAFF. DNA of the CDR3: TGCGCCAGCAGCCAATCGCCCGGACTTTCGAACACTGAAGCTTTCTTT.

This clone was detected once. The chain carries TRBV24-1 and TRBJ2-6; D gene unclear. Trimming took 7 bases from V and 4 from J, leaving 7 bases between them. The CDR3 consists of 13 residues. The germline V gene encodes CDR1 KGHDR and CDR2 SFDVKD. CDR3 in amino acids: CATSRSGANVLTF. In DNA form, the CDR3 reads TGTGCCACCAGCCGTTCCGGGGCCAACGTCCTGACTTTC.

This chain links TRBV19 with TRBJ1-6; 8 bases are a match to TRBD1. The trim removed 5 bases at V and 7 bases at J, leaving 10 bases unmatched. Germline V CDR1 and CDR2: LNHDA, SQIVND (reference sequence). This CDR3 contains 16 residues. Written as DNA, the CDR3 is TGTGCCAGTAGTTACTTGACAGGGGCGTCGAATTCACCCCTCCACTTT. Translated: CASSYLTGASNSPLHF.

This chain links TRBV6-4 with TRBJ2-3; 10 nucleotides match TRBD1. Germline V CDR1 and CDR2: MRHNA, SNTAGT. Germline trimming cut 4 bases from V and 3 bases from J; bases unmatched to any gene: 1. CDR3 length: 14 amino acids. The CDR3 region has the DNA TGTGCCAGCAGTGGACAGGGGGCAACAGATACGCAGTATTTT. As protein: CASSGQGATDTQYF.

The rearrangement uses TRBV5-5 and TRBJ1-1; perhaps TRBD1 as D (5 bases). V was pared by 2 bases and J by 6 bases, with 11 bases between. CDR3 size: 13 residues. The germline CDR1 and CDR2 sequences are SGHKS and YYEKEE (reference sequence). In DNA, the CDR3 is TGTGCCAGCAGCTTTTTGAACAGGCCTGAAGCTTTCTTT. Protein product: CASSFLNRPEAFF.

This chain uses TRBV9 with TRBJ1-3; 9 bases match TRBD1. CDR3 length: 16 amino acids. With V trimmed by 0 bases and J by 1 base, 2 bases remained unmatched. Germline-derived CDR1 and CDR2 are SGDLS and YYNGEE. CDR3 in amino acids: CASSVVGTGSGNTIYF. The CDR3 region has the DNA TGTGCCAGCAGCGTAGTCGGGACAGGGTCTGGAAACACCATATATTTT.

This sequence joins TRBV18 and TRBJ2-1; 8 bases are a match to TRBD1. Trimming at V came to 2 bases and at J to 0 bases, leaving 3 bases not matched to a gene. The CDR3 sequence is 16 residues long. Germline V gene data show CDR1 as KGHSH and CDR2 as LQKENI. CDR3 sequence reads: CASSPEDRASYNEQFF. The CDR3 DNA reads TGTGCCAGCTCACCAGAGGACAGGGCCTCCTACAATGAGCAGTTCTTC.

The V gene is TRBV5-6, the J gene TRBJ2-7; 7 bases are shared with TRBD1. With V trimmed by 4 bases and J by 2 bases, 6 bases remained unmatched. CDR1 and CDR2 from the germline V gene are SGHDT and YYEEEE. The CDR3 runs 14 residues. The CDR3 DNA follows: TGTGCCAGCAGCCATAAAGGGGGCCCCTACGAGCAGTACGTC. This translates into CASSHKGGPYEQYV.

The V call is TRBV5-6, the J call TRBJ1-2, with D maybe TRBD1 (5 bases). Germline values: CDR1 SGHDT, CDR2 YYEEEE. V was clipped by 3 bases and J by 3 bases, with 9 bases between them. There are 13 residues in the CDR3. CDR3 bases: TGTGCCAGCAGCTGGGGGGTAGACTATGGCTACACCTTC. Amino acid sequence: CASSWGVDYGYTF. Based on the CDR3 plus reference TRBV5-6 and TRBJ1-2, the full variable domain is DAGVTQSPTHLIKTRGQQVTLRCSPKSGHDTVSWYQQALGQGPQFIFQYYEEEERQRGNFPDRFSGHQFPNYSSELNVNALLLGDSALYLCASSWGVDYGYTFGSGTRLTVV.

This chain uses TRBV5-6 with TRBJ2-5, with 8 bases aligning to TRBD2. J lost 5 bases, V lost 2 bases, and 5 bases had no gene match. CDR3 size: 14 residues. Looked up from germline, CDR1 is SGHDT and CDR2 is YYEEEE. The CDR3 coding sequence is TGTGCCAGCAGCTTTCCGGGGGGGCGGGAGACCCAGTACTTC. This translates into CASSFPGGRETQYF.

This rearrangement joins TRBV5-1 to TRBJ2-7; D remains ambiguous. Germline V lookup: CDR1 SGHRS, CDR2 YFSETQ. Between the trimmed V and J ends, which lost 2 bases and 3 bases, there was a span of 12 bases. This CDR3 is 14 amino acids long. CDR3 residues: CASSFSGSSYEQYV. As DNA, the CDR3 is TGCGCCAGCAGCTTCTCCGGTAGCAGCTACGAGCAGTACGTC.

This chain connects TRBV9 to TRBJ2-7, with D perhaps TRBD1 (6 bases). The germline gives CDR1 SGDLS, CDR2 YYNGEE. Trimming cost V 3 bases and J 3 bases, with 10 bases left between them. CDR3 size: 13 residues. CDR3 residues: CASSGPQGYEQYF. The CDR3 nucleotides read TGTGCCAGCAGCGGACCACAGGGCTACGAGCAGTACTTC.

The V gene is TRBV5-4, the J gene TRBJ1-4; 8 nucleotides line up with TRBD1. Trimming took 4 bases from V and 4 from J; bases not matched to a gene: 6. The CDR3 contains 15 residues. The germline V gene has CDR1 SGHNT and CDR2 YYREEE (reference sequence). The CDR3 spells CASSVDRGLNEKLFF. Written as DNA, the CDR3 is TGTGCCAGCAGCGTCGACAGGGGCCTTAATGAAAAACTGTTTTTT.

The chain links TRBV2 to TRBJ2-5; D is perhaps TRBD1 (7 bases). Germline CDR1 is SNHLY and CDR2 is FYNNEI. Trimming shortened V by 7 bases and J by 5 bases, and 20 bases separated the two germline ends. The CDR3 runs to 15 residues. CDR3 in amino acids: CASTLGGQPGETQYF. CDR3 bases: TGTGCCAGCACTCTGGGGGGACAGCCGGGGGAGACCCAGTACTTC.

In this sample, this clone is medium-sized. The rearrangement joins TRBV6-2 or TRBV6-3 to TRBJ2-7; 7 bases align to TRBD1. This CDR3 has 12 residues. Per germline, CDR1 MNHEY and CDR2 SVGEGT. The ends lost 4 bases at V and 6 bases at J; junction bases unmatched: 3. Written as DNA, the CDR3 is TGTGCCAGCAGTTGGTCAGGGGGCGAGCAGTACGTC. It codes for CASSWSGGEQYV.

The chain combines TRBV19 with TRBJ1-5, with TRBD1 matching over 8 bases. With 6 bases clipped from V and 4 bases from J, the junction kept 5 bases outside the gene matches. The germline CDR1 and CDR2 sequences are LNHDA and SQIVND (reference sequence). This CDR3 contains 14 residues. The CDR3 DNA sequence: TGTGCCAGTAGAGACAGGGGACGTAATCAGCCCCAGCATTTT. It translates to CASRDRGRNQPQHF.

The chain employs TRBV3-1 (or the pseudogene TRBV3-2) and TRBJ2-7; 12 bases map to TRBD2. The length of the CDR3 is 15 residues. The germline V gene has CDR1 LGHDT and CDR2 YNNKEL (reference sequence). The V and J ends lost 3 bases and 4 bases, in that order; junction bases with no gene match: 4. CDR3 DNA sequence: TGTGCCAGCAGCCAGTCACTAGCGGGGGGATACGAGCAGTACTTC. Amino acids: CASSQSLAGGYEQYF.

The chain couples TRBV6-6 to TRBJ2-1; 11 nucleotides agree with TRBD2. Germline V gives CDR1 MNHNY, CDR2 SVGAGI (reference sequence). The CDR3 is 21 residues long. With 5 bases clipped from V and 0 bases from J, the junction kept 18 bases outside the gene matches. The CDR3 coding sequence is TGTGCCAGCAGTCATCGAAGGGGAATAGCGGGGGGGTCATCCTCCTACAATGAGCAGTTCTTC. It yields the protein CASSHRRGIAGGSSSYNEQFF.

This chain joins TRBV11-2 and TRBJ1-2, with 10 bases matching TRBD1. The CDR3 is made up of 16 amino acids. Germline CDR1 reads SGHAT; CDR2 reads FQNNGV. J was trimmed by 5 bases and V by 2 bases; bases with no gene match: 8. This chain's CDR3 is CASSLIPGTGDYGYTF. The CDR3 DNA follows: TGTGCCAGCAGCTTAATTCCCGGGACAGGGGATTATGGCTACACCTTC.

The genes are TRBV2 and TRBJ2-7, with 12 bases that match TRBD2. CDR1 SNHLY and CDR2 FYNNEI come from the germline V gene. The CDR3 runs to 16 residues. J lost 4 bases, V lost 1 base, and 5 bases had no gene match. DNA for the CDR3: TGTGCCAGCAGTGAAGGGCCGACTAGCGGGGGATACGAGCAGTACTTC. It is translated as CASSEGPTSGGYEQYF.

CDR3 bases: TGTGCCAGCAGTTACAATATCGGGCAGCCCCAGCATTTT. Residues: CASSYNIGQPQHF. The chain employs TRBV11-2 and TRBJ1-5; D is ambiguous. The ends were cut back, 6 bases at V and 7 bases at J, with 13 bases in the middle. CDR3 length: 13 residues. Germline V CDR1 and CDR2: SGHAT, FQNNGV.

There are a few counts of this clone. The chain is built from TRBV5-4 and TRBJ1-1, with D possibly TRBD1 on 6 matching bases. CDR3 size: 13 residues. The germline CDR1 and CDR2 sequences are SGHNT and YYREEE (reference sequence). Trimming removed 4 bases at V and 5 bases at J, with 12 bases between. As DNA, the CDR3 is TGTGCCAGCAGCCTCACAGGGAGAACTGAAGCTTTCTTT. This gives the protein CASSLTGRTEAFF.